The next 5 T cell receptor beta chains were all read from a single sample in a study of T cell changes during pregnancy in multiple sclerosis. Sequenced by immunoSEQ multiplex PCR; TCRdb stores in-frame clones only, minus some. The repertoire holds about 100,000 clones, with almost 95% as singletons. The specimen was peripheral blood, collected before pregnancy. These receptor sequences come from a female donor with multiple sclerosis, enrolled in a pregnancy study.

The table lists this clone with a few counts. V is TRBV19 and J is TRBJ1-1; no clear D gene. The CDR3 extends over 14 amino acids. The V gene lost 3 bases and the J gene lost 3 bases, with 11 bases spanning the gap. The germline V gene has CDR1 LNHDA and CDR2 SQIVND (reference sequence). The CDR3 sequence is CASSINSMDTEAFF. In DNA, the CDR3 is TGTGCCAGTAGTATTAACTCGATGGACACTGAAGCTTTCTTT.

The rearrangement uses TRBV4-2 and TRBJ1-5, with TRBD1 matching 9 bases. The germline gives CDR1 LGHNA, CDR2 YNFKEQ. The CDR3 spans 17 residues. Germline trimming cut 1 base from V and 5 bases from J; bases unmatched to any gene: 9. The chain's CDR3 is CASSQGLGTGSDQPQHF. The CDR3 coding sequence is TGTGCCAGCAGCCAAGGCCTGGGGACAGGGTCAGATCAGCCCCAGCATTTT.

This chain uses TRBV5-1 with TRBJ2-3; 8 positions match TRBD2. The CDR3 has 20 amino acids. Germline CDR1 SGHRS, CDR2 YFSETQ. Germline trimming cut 0 bases from V and 2 bases from J; bases unmatched to any gene: 17. CDR3 in DNA: TGCGCCAGCAGCTTGGTATCCTTGTCTCGGGGGGGCCGGAACACAGATACGCAGTATTTT. Amino acid sequence: CASSLVSLSRGGRNTDTQYF.

The chain joins TRBV19 to TRBJ1-5; D not resolved. The CDR3 totals 14 residues. V dropped 3 bases and J dropped 7 bases, with 13 bases sitting between them. From germline, CDR1 is LNHDA and CDR2 SQIVND (reference sequence). CDR3: CASSIEPTQQPQHF. DNA of the CDR3: TGTGCCAGTAGTATTGAGCCAACCCAACAGCCCCAGCATTTT.

The chain couples TRBV2 to TRBJ2-1; 9 bases agree with TRBD2. Germline V gene lookup returns CDR1 SNHLY and CDR2 FYNNEI. This CDR3 contains 19 residues. V was pared by 6 bases and J by 5 bases, with 20 bases of the junction left unmatched. The CDR3 DNA reads TGTGCCAGCAGCCGGAGGGGCGGGAGGGTCGCGGGGATAAACAATGAGCAGTTCTTC. This encodes CASSRRGGRVAGINNEQFF.